These 28 T cell receptor beta chains were all obtained from the same sample, sequenced in a study of T cells in Graves' hyperthyroidism and ophthalmopathy (dated by TCRdb to between 2018 and 2020). Libraries came from multiplex PCR. Sequencing was performed on an Illumina HiSeq 2000. TCR beta CDR3 regions were amplified from RNA transcripts. The TCR CDR3 was subjected to a first round of RT-PCR using the HTBI primer set and the Qiagen OneStep RT-PCR kit. The raw public reads went through TCRdb reprocessing: fastp at Q25, MiXCR clone calling, in-frame beta chains kept. Identical CDR3 proteins give one entry, which carries the most common genes and DNA. In this sample the table shows about 600,000 distinct CDR3 sequences, over 12% of which occur a single time. The ten largest clones capture around 7% of the sample. Sequenced material: blood. The origin of the receptors is a woman younger than 30 with Graves' ophthalmopathy.

The chain joins TRBV5-6 to TRBJ1-5, with no clear D. Germline assignment: CDR1 SGHDT and CDR2 YYEEEE. This CDR3 region has 15 residues. V was trimmed by 6 bases and J by 3 bases, leaving 16 bases between them. The CDR3 nucleotides read TGTGCCAGCAACCTACACACCGTTCCCAATCAGCCCCAGCATTTT. Translation: CASNLHTVPNQPQHF.

Concerning this clonotype itself: Being one base from a much bigger clone, this may be a read error. The chain uses TRBV3-1 and TRBJ2-7; D is uncertain. TRBJ2-1 matches the DNA end more closely, so the J call is doubtful. CDR1 is LGHDT, CDR2 YNNKEL, per germline (reference sequence). CDR3 length equals 13 residues. This CDR3 is CASSPARSYEQFF. CDR3 nucleotide sequence: TGTGCCAGCAGCCCAGCACGGAGCTACGAGCAGTTCTTC.

CDR3 residues: CASRTFPSGSVEETQYF. Written as DNA, the CDR3 is TGTGCCAGCAGAACCTTCCCTAGCGGGAGTGTCGAAGAGACCCAGTACTTC. This chain joins TRBV7-9 and TRBJ2-5, with 10 bases identical to TRBD2. The germline V gene encodes CDR1 SEHNR and CDR2 FQNEAQ (reference sequence). With 6 bases clipped from V and 3 bases from J, the junction kept 13 bases outside the gene matches. The CDR3 sequence is 17 residues long.

This clonotype showed up many times. The chain combines TRBV20-1 with TRBJ1-5; D may be TRBD1 (5 bases). The CDR3 runs 15 residues. Trimming cost V 1 base and J 1 base, with 11 bases left between them. The germline CDR1 and CDR2 sequences are DFQATT and SNEGSKA (reference sequence). The CDR3 protein is CSARGGVRSNQPQHF. The CDR3 DNA reads as TGCAGTGCTAGAGGGGGGGTCCGGAGCAATCAGCCCCAGCATTTT.

The table lists this clonotype with many counts. The chain couples TRBV7-2 to TRBJ2-3, with TRBD2 matching over 8 bases. V gave up 4 bases and J gave up 0 bases; unmatched junction bases: 3. Germline CDR1 and CDR2: SGHTA and FQGNSA. CDR3 length equals 15 residues. CDR3 region: CASSSWTSSTDTQYF. The CDR3 nucleotides read TGTGCCAGCAGCTCTTGGACTAGCAGCACAGATACGCAGTATTTT.

This clonotype was observed at least ten times. The chain links TRBV6-6 to TRBJ1-1; D possibly corresponds to TRBD1 (5 bases). Trimming took off 2 bases at V and 1 base at J, with 8 bases between the two ends. Germline lookup yields CDR1 MNHNY and CDR2 SVGAGI (reference sequence). The CDR3 spans 14 residues. The CDR3 region has the DNA TGTGCCAGCAGTTACGAAGGGGCGAACACTGAAGCTTTCTTT. Protein sequence: CASSYEGANTEAFF.

This rearrangement joins TRBV19 to TRBJ1-1; no clear D gene. V lost 5 bases to trimming and J lost 1 base, with 17 bases between them. This CDR3 is 16 amino acids long. Germline CDR1 and CDR2: LNHDA and SQIVND (reference sequence). The CDR3: CASSFQYRTSNTEAFF. CDR3 nucleotides: TGTGCCAGTAGTTTCCAGTACCGGACTTCGAACACTGAAGCTTTCTTT.

The rearrangement uses TRBV19 and TRBJ1-6, with D perhaps TRBD1 (5 bases). The V end was cut by 3 bases, the J end by 8 bases, with 11 bases between. Per germline, CDR1 LNHDA and CDR2 SQIVND (reference sequence). The CDR3 length is 14 residues. The CDR3 DNA follows: TGTGCCAGTAGTATCCAGGGAACAGATTCACCCCTCCACTTT. Translated: CASSIQGTDSPLHF.

This clonotype was observed a handful of times. The chain combines TRBV5-1 with TRBJ2-5; no clear D gene. V lost 0 bases and J lost 5, with 14 bases in between. The germline CDR1 and CDR2 sequences are SGHRS and YFSETQ. The CDR3 totals 15 residues. The CDR3 spells CASSLGGGTGETQYF. The CDR3 coding sequence is TGCGCCAGCAGCTTGGGAGGCGGTACGGGCGAGACCCAGTACTTC.

This clonotype was detected only a few times. J is TRBJ2-1 and V is TRBV10-3; D tentatively reads TRBD1 or TRBD2 (5 bases each). Germline CDR1 and CDR2: ENHRY and SYGVKD. The V end lost 2 bases, the J end lost 5 bases, and 16 bases lay between the germline ends. The CDR3 has 16 amino acids. This CDR3 reads CAISEPPGTVNNEQFF. CDR3 nucleotides: TGTGCCATCAGTGAGCCTCCCGGGACGGTAAACAATGAGCAGTTCTTC.

This clonotype was counted many times. The chain joins TRBV7-9 to TRBJ2-2, with 11 positions matching TRBD2. From germline, CDR1 is SEHNR and CDR2 FQNEAQ (reference sequence). The CDR3 spans 18 residues. V dropped 5 bases and J dropped 1; count of bases not matched to a gene: 9. The CDR3 DNA reads as TGTGCCAGCAGCCGACTCCCGGGACTAGCGGTGAACACCGGGGAGCTGTTTTTT. It specifies CASSRLPGLAVNTGELFF.

This clonotype has more than one count but fewer than ten. This chain joins TRBV4-3 and TRBJ2-7; 9 nucleotides align to TRBD1. V was clipped by 0 bases and J by 5 bases; unmatched bases: 8. CDR1 is LGHNA, CDR2 YSLEER, per germline. CDR3 length: 16 residues. Here the CDR3 DNA reads TGCGCCAGCAGCCAAGATCGGGGGACAGGGCTCCACGAGCAGTACTTC. Residues: CASSQDRGTGLHEQYF.

This clonotype was seen a handful of times. This chain connects TRBV20-1 to TRBJ2-7, with 7 bases fitting TRBD2. CDR3 size: 14 residues. V shed 5 bases, J shed 7 bases, and the junction held 14 bases outside the gene matches. The germline CDR1 and CDR2 sequences are DFQATT and SNEGSKA (reference sequence). CDR3 nucleotides: TGCAGTGCTGGTACTAGCGTCAACCGGTGGGAGCAGTACTTC. Translating gives CSAGTSVNRWEQYF.

The chain carries TRBV4-1 and TRBJ1-1; 7 nucleotides line up with TRBD1. J lost 4 bases, V lost 3 bases, and 5 bases had no gene match. The CDR3 sequence is 14 residues long. Germline CDR1 reads MGHRA; CDR2 reads YSYEKL. The CDR3 loop is CASSHRRGSTEAFF. The CDR3 DNA reads as TGCGCCAGCAGCCACCGCAGGGGGTCCACTGAAGCTTTCTTT.

The chain links TRBV4-1 to TRBJ1-1; D is ambiguous. Trimming shortened V by 2 bases and J by 3 bases, and 13 bases separated the two germline ends. Germline values: CDR1 MGHRA, CDR2 YSYEKL. This CDR3 has 15 amino acids. The CDR3 spells CASSQQQPSYTEAFF. CDR3 in DNA: TGCGCCAGCAGCCAACAGCAGCCATCGTACACTGAAGCTTTCTTT.

This clonotype was seen ten or more times. The rearrangement joins TRBV9 to TRBJ1-1; D is unresolved. Germline V lookup: CDR1 SGDLS, CDR2 YYNGEE. The V end lost 0 bases, the J end lost 4 bases, and 10 bases lay between the germline ends. This CDR3 region has 14 residues. CDR3: CASSVDFPLTEAFF. The CDR3 nucleotides are TGTGCCAGCAGCGTAGATTTTCCTCTCACTGAAGCTTTCTTT.

This clonotype was seen ten or more times. The chain carries TRBV3-1 and TRBJ1-4; unclear D gene. V lost 4 bases and J 8 bases, leaving 14 bases between the germline ends. CDR1 is LGHDT, CDR2 YNNKEL, per germline (reference sequence). The CDR3 is made up of 14 amino acids. The CDR3 loop is CASSPLSSEEKLFF. CDR3 coding DNA: TGTGCCAGCAGCCCCTTATCGTCGGAGGAAAAACTGTTTTTT.

About this clonotype itself: A much larger clone lies one base from this, so it may be a read error. The rearrangement joins TRBV7-9 to TRBJ1-4; the match to TRBD1 covers 7 bases. This CDR3 has 14 amino acids. Germline CDR1 SEHNR, CDR2 FQNEAQ (reference sequence). In nucleotides, the CDR3 is TGTGCCAGCAGCTTAGAACAGGGGAATGAAGAACTGTTTTTT. Protein sequence: CASSLEQGNEELFF.

Of note for this clonotype: A much larger clone lies a single base off, so this may be a read error. This chain uses TRBV24-1 with TRBJ2-7; D call uncertain. This CDR3 contains 13 residues. Looked up from germline, CDR1 is KGHDR and CDR2 is SFDVKD. CDR3 nucleotides: TGTGCCACCTCGCCGGCAGCTTCCTACGAGCGGTACTTC. This translates into CATSPAASYERYF.

The rearrangement uses TRBV20-1 and TRBJ2-5, with 11 bases lining up with TRBD1. This CDR3 comprises 15 residues. The germline CDR1 and CDR2 sequences are DFQATT and SNEGSKA (reference sequence). V lost 4 bases and J lost 4; bases outside the gene matches: 8. CDR3 in amino acids: CSANAAGTGGETQYF. CDR3 in DNA: TGCAGTGCTAACGCGGCGGGGACAGGGGGAGAGACCCAGTACTTC.

This clonotype occurred many times. The J gene is TRBJ2-1, the V gene TRBV11-2, with D perhaps matching TRBD2 (7 bases). With 1 base removed from V and 8 bases from J, the gap between germline ends came to 15 bases. The CDR3 consists of 15 residues. Per germline, CDR1 SGHAT and CDR2 FQNNGV. The CDR3 sequence is CASSLVAGAGDEQFF. The DNA of the CDR3 is TGTGCCAGCAGCTTAGTGGCGGGGGCCGGTGATGAGCAGTTCTTC.

A single count supports this clonotype. Germline is not matched at one junction end, which may reflect a read error. J is TRBJ2-1 and V is TRBV5-1; TRBD2 is a possible D gene (6 bases). Germline loops: CDR1 SGHRS, CDR2 YFSETQ. The CDR3 covers 15 residues. The CDR3 sequence: CASSFGSGHYNEQFF. As DNA, the CDR3 is TGTGCCAGCAGCTTCGGGAGCGGCCACTACAATGAGCAGTTCTTC.

Comments on this clonotype: A much larger clone is a single base away; this may be a read error. The J gene is TRBJ2-1, the V gene TRBV12-3 or TRBV12-4, with D perhaps matching TRBD2 (6 bases). Trimming removed 7 bases from V and 10 bases from J, with 23 bases in between. The CDR3 contains 15 residues. The CDR3 spells CASIHRERVGYEQFF. Here the CDR3 DNA reads TGTGCCAGCATCCACCGGGAGAGGGTTGGCTACGAGCAGTTCTTC.

This clonotype has ten or more counts. J is TRBJ1-4 and V is TRBV28; possibly TRBD1 for D (6 bases). There are 14 residues in the CDR3. Trimming cost V 7 bases and J 7 bases, with 16 bases left between them. Germline CDR1 and CDR2: MDHEN and SYDVKM. As DNA, the CDR3 is TGTGCCAGCACCTCGACAGGTCGGGGTGAAAAACTGTTTTTT. Protein: CASTSTGRGEKLFF. Using reference TRBV28 and TRBJ1-4 for the parts outside the CDR3, the full variable domain is DVKVTQSSRYLVKRTGEKVFLECVQDMDHENMFWYRQDPGLGLRLIYFSYDVKMKEKGDIPEGYSVSREKKERFSLILESASTNQTSMYLCASTSTGRGEKLFFGSGTQLSVL.

This clonotype has ten or more counts. The V gene is TRBV2, the J gene TRBJ2-3, with a possible D match to TRBD2 (5 bases). With 9 bases removed from V and 7 bases from J, the gap between germline ends came to 14 bases. CDR1 and CDR2 (germline): SNHLY, FYNNEI. The CDR3 contains 12 residues. DNA for the CDR3: TGTGCCAGTAGTCGGGGTCTTTATACGCAGTATTTT. Its translation is CASSRGLYTQYF. Complete variable domain (other parts from reference TRBV2 and TRBJ2-3): EPEVTQTPSHQVTQMGQEVILRCVPISNHLYFYWYRQILGQKVEFLVSFYNNEISEKSEIFDDQFSVERPDGSNFTLKIRSTKLEDSAMYFCASSRGLYTQYFGPGTRLTVL.

This clonotype was observed a few times. The chain links TRBV24-1 to TRBJ2-1; maybe TRBD2 (7 bases). The V and J ends lost 6 bases and 10 bases respectively, with 12 bases between them. The CDR3 covers 12 residues. In germline, CDR1 is KGHDR, CDR2 SFDVKD. The CDR3 region is CATSTRGGEQFF. CDR3 nucleotides: TGTGCCACCAGTACCAGGGGAGGGGAGCAGTTCTTC.

This clonotype was counted a few times. This sequence joins TRBV7-9 and TRBJ1-2, with D perhaps matching TRBD1 (5 bases). Trimming left V 2 bases short and J 7 bases short, with 11 bases between. CDR3 length: 13 amino acids. CDR1 is SEHNR, CDR2 FQNEAQ, per germline (reference sequence). The CDR3 nucleotides are TGTGCCAGCAGCTTAAATGGGGGAAGTGGCTACACCTTC. Translation: CASSLNGGSGYTF.

In this sample, this clonotype turned up many times. The rearrangement links TRBV20-1 to TRBJ2-1; 10 nucleotides line up with TRBD2. The CDR3 runs to 13 residues. Germline CDR1 is DFQATT and CDR2 is SNEGSKA (reference sequence). J gave up 5 bases and V 5 bases, and 3 bases lay outside the gene matches. The CDR3 DNA sequence: TGCAGTGCTTGGACTAGCGGAAACAATGAGCAGTTCTTC. It yields the protein CSAWTSGNNEQFF.